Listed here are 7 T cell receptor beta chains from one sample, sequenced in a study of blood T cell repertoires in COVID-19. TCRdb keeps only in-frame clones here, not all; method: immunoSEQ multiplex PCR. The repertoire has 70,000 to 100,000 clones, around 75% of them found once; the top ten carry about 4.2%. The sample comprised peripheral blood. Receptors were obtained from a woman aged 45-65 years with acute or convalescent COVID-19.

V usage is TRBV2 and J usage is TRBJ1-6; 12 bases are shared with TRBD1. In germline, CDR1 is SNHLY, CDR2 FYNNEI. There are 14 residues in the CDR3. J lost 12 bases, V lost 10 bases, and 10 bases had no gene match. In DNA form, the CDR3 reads TGTGCCACCACCGGGACAGGGGGCGGTGGACCCCTCCACTTT. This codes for CATTGTGGGGPLHF.

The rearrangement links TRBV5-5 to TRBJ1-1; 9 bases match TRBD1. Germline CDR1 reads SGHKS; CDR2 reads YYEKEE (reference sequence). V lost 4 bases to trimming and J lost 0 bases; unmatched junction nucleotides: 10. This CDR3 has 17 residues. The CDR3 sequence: CASSAGTGRRLNTEAFF. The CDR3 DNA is TGTGCCAGCAGCGCCGGGACAGGGAGGCGTTTGAACACTGAAGCTTTCTTT.

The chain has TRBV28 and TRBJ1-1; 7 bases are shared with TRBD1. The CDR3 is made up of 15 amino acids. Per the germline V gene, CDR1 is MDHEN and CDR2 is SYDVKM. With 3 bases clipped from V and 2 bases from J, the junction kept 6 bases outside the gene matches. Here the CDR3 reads CASSFTGTDNTEAFF. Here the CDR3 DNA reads TGTGCCAGCAGTTTCACTGGGACAGACAACACTGAAGCTTTCTTT.

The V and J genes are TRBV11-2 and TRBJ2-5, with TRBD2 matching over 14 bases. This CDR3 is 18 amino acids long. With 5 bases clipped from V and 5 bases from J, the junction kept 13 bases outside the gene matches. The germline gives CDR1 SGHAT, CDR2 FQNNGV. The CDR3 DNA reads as TGTGCCAGCAGCCATTTTACGACTAGCGGGGGGGCCTGGGAGACCCAGTACTTC. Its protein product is CASSHFTTSGGAWETQYF.

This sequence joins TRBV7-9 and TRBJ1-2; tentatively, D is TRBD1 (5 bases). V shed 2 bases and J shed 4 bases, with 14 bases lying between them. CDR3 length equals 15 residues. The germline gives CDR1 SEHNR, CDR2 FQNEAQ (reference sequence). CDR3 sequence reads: CASSLPQGGSYGYTF. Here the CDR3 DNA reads TGTGCCAGCAGCTTACCCCAGGGAGGAAGCTATGGCTACACCTTC.

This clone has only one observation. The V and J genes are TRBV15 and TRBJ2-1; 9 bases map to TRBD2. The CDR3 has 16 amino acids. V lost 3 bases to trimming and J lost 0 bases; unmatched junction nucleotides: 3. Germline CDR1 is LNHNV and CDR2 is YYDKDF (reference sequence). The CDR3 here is CATSSAGGSSYNEQFF. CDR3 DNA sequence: TGTGCCACCAGCAGTGCGGGGGGGAGCTCCTACAATGAGCAGTTCTTC.

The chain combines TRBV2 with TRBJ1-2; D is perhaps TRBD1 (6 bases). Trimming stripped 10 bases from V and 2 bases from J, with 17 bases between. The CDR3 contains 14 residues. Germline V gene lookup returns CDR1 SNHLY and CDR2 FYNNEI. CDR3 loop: CATQPGTLNYGYTF. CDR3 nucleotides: TGTGCCACCCAACCCGGGACACTGAACTATGGCTACACCTTC.